This T cell receptor (beta chain) was documented in a study of graft-versus-host responses after intestinal transplantation. Study-wide context: The recipients all started with anti-thymocyte globulin induction and then took tacrolimus and steroids for 3 to 4 years. The study's findings and limits: An association linked early post-transplant HvG declines with peak circulating GvH clone levels.

Generated by immunoSEQ multiplex PCR, the TCRdb table keeps only in-frame clones and is missing some. The table has some 11,000 clones, about four fifths seen once. A remark on this clone: Its antigen is not known.

The CDR3 is 15 residues long. The V end lost 5 bases, the J end lost 1 base, and 16 bases lay between the germline ends. CDR1 is SGDLS, CDR2 YYNGEE, per germline. This chain links TRBV9 with TRBJ2-7; tentatively, D is TRBD2 (6 bases). The clonotype comes from a human patient who received an intestinal transplant, so some T cells may come from the graft donor. The sample in question was PBMCs, obtained around 120 days after transplant. The CDR3 spells CASSLERAVSYEQYF. Here the CDR3 DNA reads TGTGCCAGCAGTTTAGAGCGGGCCGTATCCTACGAGCAGTACTTC.